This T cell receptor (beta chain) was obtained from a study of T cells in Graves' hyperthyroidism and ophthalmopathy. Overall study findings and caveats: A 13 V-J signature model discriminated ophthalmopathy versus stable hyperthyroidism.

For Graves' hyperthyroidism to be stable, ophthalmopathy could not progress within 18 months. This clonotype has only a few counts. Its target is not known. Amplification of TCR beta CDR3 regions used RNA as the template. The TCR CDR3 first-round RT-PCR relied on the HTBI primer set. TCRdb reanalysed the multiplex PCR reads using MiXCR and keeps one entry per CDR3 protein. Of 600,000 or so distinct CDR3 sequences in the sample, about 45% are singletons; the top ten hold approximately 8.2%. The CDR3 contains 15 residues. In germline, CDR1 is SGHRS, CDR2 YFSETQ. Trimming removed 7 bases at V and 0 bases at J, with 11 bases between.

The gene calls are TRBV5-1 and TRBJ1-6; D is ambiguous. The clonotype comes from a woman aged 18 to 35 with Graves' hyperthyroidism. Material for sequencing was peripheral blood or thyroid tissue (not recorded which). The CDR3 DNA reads TGCGCCAGCGGAGAGCAGAGCTCCTATAATTCACCCCTCCACTTT. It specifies CASGEQSSYNSPLHF. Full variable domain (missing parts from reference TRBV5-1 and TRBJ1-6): KAGVTQTPRYLIKTRGQQVTLSCSPISGHRSVSWYQQTPGQGLQFLFEYFSETQRNKGNFPGRFSGRQFSNSRSEMNVSTLELGDSALYLCASGEQSSYNSPLHFGNGTRLTVT.